This TCR beta chain is from a study of shared clonotypes between healthy human individuals. Data came from immunoSEQ multiplex PCR; TCRdb stores just in-frame clones and leaves some out. The profile shows roughly 2.2 million clones, less than 95% of them singletons. V gave up 0 bases and J gave up 7 bases; unmatched junction bases: 6. This CDR3 is 15 amino acids long. CDR1 is SGDLS, CDR2 YYNGEE, per germline. The material sequenced was naive CD4+ T cells from PBMCs. Noted subset: CD45RA+ positively selected. The receptor was derived from a man aged 18 to 29 in good health. Some clones in this sample may be carry-over from other donors' samples. This rearrangement joins TRBV9 to TRBJ2-1, with TRBD2 identical over 8 bases. The chain's CDR3 is CASSVVGTGGNEQFF. For the CDR3, the DNA is TGTGCCAGCAGCGTAGTCGGGACGGGGGGGAATGAGCAGTTCTTC. Drawing the rest from reference TRBV9 and TRBJ2-1, the complete variable domain is DSGVTQTPKHLITATGQRVTLRCSPRSGDLSVYWYQQSLDQGLQFLIQYYNGEERAKGNILERFSAQQFPDLHSELNLSSLELGDSALYFCASSVVGTGGNEQFFGPGTRLTVL.